This TCR beta chain was observed in a study of cytomegalovirus exposure and HLA in healthy donors. Findings and caveats of the study: As was reported, the classifier diagnosed cytomegalovirus status with high specificity and sensitivity.

Clones were read by immunoSEQ multiplex PCR, and TCRdb kept only the in-frame ones, dropping some. The sample comprises tens of thousands of clones, around 94% of which are singletons, and approximately 3% rests with the top ten. For this clone: Antigen specificity is unknown.

This TCR was recovered from a young woman in good health and CMV-seropositive. The material sequenced was PBMCs.

The CDR3 coding sequence is TGTGCCAGCAGGGTGGTAGAAAGCTCCTACGAGCAGTACTTC. It yields the protein CASRVVESSYEQYF. The rearrangement uses TRBV6-5 and TRBJ2-7; no definite D call. This CDR3 contains 14 residues. Deletions cut 6 bases from V and 0 bases from J, with 12 bases between. CDR1 and CDR2 from the germline V gene are MNHEY and SVGAGI.